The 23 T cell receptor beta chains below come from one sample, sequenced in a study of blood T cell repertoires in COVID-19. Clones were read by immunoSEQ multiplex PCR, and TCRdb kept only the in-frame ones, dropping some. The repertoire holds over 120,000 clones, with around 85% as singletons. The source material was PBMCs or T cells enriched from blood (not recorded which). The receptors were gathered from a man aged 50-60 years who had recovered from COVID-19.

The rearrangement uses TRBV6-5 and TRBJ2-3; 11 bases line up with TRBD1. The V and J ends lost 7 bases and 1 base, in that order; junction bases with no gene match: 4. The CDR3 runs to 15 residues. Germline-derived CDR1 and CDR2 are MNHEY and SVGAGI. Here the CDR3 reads CASKGGQGGTDTQYF. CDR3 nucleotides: TGTGCCAGCAAGGGGGGACAGGGGGGCACAGATACGCAGTATTTT.

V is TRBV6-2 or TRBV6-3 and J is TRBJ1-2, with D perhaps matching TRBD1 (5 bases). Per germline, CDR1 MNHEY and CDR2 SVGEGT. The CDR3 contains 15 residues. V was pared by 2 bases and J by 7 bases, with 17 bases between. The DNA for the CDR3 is TGTGCCAGCAGTTACGGCAGTGTCAGGGCTGGTGGCTACACCTTC. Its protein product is CASSYGSVRAGGYTF.

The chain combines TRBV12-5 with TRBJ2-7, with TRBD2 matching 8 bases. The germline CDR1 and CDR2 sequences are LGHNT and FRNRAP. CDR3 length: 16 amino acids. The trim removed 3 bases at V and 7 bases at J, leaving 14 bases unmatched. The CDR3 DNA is TGTGCTAGTGGTTTCCAAAGCGGGGGATTCCCTAGAGAGCAGTACTTC. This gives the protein CASGFQSGGFPREQYF.

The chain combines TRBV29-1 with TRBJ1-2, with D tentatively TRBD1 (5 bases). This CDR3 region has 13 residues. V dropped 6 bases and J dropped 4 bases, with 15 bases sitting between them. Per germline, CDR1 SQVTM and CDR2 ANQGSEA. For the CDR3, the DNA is TGCAGCGTGGACCGGGACTCAGCCTATGGCTACACCTTC. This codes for CSVDRDSAYGYTF.

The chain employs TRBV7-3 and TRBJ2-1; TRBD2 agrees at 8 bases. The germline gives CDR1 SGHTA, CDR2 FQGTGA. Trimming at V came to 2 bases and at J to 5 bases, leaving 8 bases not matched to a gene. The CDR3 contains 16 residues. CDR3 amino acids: CASSLDRGGPNNEQFF. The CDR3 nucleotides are TGTGCCAGCAGCTTAGACCGCGGGGGGCCCAACAATGAGCAGTTCTTC.

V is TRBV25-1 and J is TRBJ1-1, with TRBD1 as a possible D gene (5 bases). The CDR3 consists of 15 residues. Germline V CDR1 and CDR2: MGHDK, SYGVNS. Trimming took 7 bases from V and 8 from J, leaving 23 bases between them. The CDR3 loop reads CASTPRWGGSVEAFF. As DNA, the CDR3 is TGTGCCAGCACCCCCCGGTGGGGGGGGTCGGTCGAAGCTTTCTTT.

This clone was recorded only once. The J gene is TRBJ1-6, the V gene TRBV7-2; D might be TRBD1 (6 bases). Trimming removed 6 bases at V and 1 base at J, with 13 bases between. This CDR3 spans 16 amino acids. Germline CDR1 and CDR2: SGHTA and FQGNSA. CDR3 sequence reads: CASRQTTGSYNSPLHF. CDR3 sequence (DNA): TGTGCCAGCAGGCAGACGACAGGATCCTATAATTCACCCCTCCACTTT.

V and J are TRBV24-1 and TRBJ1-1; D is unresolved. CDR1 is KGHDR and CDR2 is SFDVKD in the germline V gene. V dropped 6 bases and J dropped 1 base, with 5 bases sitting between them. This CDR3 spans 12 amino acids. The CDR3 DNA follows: TGTGCCACCAGTTCCAGGAACACTGAAGCTTTCTTT. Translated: CATSSRNTEAFF.

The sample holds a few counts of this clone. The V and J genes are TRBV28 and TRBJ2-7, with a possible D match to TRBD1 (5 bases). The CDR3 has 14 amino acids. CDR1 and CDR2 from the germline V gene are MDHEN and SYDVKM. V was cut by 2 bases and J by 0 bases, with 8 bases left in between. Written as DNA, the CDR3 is TGTGCCAGCAGTTTAATGGGGCCCTCCTACGAGCAGTACTTC. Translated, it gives CASSLMGPSYEQYF.

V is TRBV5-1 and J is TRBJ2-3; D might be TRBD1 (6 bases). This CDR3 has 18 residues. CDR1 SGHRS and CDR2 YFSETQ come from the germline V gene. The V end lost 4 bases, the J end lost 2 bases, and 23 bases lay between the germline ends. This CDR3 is CASSNPAWTVGFTDTQYF. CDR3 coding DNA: TGCGCCAGCAGCAACCCGGCCTGGACAGTCGGATTCACAGATACGCAGTATTTT.

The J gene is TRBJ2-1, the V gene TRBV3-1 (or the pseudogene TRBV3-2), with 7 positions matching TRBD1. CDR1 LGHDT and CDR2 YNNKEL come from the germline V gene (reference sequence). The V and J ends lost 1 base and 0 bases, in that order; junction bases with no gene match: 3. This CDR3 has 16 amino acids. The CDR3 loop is CASSQAPGGSYNEQFF. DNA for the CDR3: TGTGCCAGCAGCCAAGCCCCAGGGGGCTCCTACAATGAGCAGTTCTTC.

Written as DNA, the CDR3 is TGTGCCAGCAGCTTGGTCGACAGGGGGCAAGAGACCCAGTACTTC. The encoded protein is CASSLVDRGQETQYF. The chain couples TRBV5-5 to TRBJ2-5; 9 bases are shared with TRBD1. CDR1 is SGHKS and CDR2 is YYEKEE in the germline V gene (reference sequence). Trimming at V came to 0 bases and at J to 2 bases, leaving 2 bases not matched to a gene. The CDR3 is 15 residues long.

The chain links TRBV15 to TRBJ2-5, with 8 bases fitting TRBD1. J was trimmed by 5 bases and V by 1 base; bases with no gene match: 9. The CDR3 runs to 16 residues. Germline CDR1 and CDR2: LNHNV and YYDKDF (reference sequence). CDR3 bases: TGTGCCACCAGCAGAGGGACACAGGGGGTTGGGGAGACCCAGTACTTC. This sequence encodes CATSRGTQGVGETQYF.

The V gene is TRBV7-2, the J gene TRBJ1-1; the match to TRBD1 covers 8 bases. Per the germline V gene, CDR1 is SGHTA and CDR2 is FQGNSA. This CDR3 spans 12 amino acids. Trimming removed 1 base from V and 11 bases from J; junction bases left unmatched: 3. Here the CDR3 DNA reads TGTGCCAGCAGCTTAGGGACAGGGAGGGCTTTCTTT. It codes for CASSLGTGRAFF.

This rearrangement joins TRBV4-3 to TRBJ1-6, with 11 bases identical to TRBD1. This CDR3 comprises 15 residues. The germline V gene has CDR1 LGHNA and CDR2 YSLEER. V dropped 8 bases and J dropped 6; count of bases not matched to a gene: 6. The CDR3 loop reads CASGAGTGGNSPLHF. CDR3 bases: TGCGCCAGCGGAGCCGGGACAGGGGGTAATTCACCCCTCCACTTT.

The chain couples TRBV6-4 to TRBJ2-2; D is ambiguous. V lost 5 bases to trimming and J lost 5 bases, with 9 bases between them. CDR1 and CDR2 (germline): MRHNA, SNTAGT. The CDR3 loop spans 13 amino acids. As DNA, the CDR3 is TGTGCCAGCAGTCTCGATAGTACCGGGGAGCTGTTTTTT. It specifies CASSLDSTGELFF.

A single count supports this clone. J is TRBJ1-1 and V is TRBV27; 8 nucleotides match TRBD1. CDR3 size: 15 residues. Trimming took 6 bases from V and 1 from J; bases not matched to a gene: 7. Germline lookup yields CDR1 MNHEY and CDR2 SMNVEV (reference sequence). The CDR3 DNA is TGTGCCAGCAGCCCCCCCGGGACAGGGAACACTGAAGCTTTCTTT. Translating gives CASSPPGTGNTEAFF.

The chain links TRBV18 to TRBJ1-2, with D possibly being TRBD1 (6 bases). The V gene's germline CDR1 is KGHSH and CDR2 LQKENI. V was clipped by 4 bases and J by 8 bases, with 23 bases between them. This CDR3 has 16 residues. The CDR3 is CASSHKKQGFSSGYTF. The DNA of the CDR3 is TGTGCCAGCTCACACAAAAAACAGGGTTTCTCGAGCGGCTACACCTTC.

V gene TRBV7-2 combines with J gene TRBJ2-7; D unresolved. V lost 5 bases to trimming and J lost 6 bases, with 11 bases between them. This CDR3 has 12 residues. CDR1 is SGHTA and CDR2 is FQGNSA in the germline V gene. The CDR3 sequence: CASSPRAGEQYF. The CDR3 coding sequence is TGTGCCAGCAGCCCCCGTGCAGGCGAGCAGTACTTC.

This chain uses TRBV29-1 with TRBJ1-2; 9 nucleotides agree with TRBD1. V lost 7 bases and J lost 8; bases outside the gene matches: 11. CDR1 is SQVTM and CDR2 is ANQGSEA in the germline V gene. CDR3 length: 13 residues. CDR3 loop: CSAGKQGAQGYTF. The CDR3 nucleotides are TGCAGCGCGGGAAAACAGGGGGCACAAGGCTACACCTTC.

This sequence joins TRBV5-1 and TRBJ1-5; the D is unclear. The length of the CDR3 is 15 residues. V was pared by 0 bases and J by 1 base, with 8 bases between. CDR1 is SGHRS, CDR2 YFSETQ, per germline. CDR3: CASSLVGGSNQPQHF. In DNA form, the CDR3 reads TGCGCCAGCAGCTTGGTAGGAGGGAGCAATCAGCCCCAGCATTTT.

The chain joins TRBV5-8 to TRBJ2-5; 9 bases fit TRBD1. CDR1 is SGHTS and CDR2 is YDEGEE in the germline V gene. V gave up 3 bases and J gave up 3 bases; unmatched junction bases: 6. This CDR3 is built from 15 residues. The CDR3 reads CASSSPTGGKETQYF. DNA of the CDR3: TGTGCCAGCAGCTCACCGACAGGGGGGAAAGAGACCCAGTACTTC.

CDR3 region: CASSQDVRGWSGNTIYF. For the CDR3, the DNA is TGCGCCAGCAGTCAAGACGTCCGAGGGTGGTCTGGAAACACCATATATTTT. The chain has TRBV23-1 and TRBJ1-3; D unclear. TRBV23-1 is marked as an open reading frame, function uncertain. The CDR3 spans 17 residues. The ends were cut back, 2 bases at V and 1 base at J, with 15 bases in the middle.